Listed here are 24 T cell receptor beta chains from one sample, sequenced in a study of blood T cell repertoires in COVID-19. TCRdb keeps only in-frame clones here, not all; method: immunoSEQ multiplex PCR. The top ten clones hold just under 20% of a sample with roughly 220,000 clones, 80% to 85% of them seen once. The sequenced sample consisted of peripheral blood. The receptor set was obtained from a young man with active or convalescent COVID-19.

The chain employs TRBV4-1 and TRBJ1-1; no clear D. This CDR3 is 14 amino acids long. Per the germline V gene, CDR1 is MGHRA and CDR2 is YSYEKL. V was trimmed by 4 bases and J by 5 bases, leaving 14 bases between them. Here the CDR3 reads CASSPSGHLTEAFF. CDR3 sequence (DNA): TGCGCCAGCAGCCCCAGCGGCCATTTAACTGAAGCTTTCTTT.

J is TRBJ1-2 and V is TRBV29-1, with D maybe TRBD1 (6 bases). The germline CDR1 and CDR2 sequences are SQVTM and ANQGSEA. The V end was cut by 0 bases, the J end by 7 bases, with 12 bases between. This CDR3 region has 13 residues. The CDR3 region has the DNA TGCAGCGTTGAAGATGGTGGGGGCTCTGGCTACACCTTC. It encodes CSVEDGGGSGYTF.

The genes are TRBV7-2 and TRBJ2-3, with D unresolved. The CDR3 has 14 residues. The V gene lost 5 bases and the J gene lost 0 bases, with 9 bases spanning the gap. In germline, CDR1 is SGHTA, CDR2 FQGNSA. CDR3 nucleotide sequence: TGTGCCAGCAGCCGCAGGAAAAGCACAGATACGCAGTATTTT. Amino acids: CASSRRKSTDTQYF.

The rearrangement links TRBV27 to TRBJ1-2, with a tentative D call TRBD1 (6 bases). There are 13 residues in the CDR3. Trimming left V 6 bases short and J 6 bases short, with 14 bases between. The germline CDR1 and CDR2 sequences are MNHEY and SMNVEV (reference sequence). CDR3 bases: TGTGCCAGCAGACCGGGACACTTAAATGGCTACACCTTC. As protein: CASRPGHLNGYTF.

This clone was seen more than once but under ten times. V usage is TRBV19 and J usage is TRBJ2-2; 14 nucleotides match TRBD2. The CDR3 has 19 amino acids. J was trimmed by 6 bases and V by 5 bases; bases with no gene match: 14. Per germline, CDR1 LNHDA and CDR2 SQIVND (reference sequence). Here the CDR3 reads CASSPDTGLAGDKAGELFF. The CDR3 DNA follows: TGTGCCAGTAGTCCGGACACGGGACTAGCGGGAGATAAGGCCGGGGAGCTGTTTTTT.

The chain carries TRBV19 and TRBJ2-1, with a possible D match to TRBD2 (5 bases). The germline gives CDR1 LNHDA, CDR2 SQIVND (reference sequence). The V end was cut by 3 bases, the J end by 5 bases, with 11 bases between. CDR3 size: 14 residues. The CDR3 reads CASSIRGSNNEQFF. CDR3 DNA: TGTGCCAGTAGTATCAGAGGGAGTAACAATGAGCAGTTCTTC.

This sequence joins TRBV6-2 or TRBV6-3 and TRBJ2-6; the D is unclear. CDR3 length: 15 amino acids. V lost 3 bases to trimming and J lost 4 bases, with 10 bases between them. Per germline, CDR1 MNHEY and CDR2 SVGEGT. The CDR3 reads CASSYRSTGANVLTF. DNA of the CDR3: TGTGCCAGCAGTTATCGCTCTACCGGGGCCAACGTCCTGACTTTC.

This rearrangement joins TRBV2 to TRBJ2-7; 8 nucleotides align to TRBD1. Germline V CDR1 and CDR2: SNHLY, FYNNEI. Unmatched junction bases numbered 14, after V lost 6 bases and J lost 4 bases. The CDR3 runs to 16 residues. This CDR3 is CASSGELGQVQYEQYF. The CDR3 DNA is TGTGCCAGCAGCGGGGAGCTGGGACAGGTTCAATACGAGCAGTACTTC.

The rearrangement uses TRBV3-1 (or the pseudogene TRBV3-2) and TRBJ1-5, with TRBD1 matching 11 bases. With 4 bases clipped from V and 7 bases from J, the junction kept 6 bases outside the gene matches. Germline-derived CDR1 and CDR2 are LGHDT and YNNKEL (reference sequence). The CDR3 totals 15 residues. CDR3 DNA sequence: TGTGCCAGCAGCCCTGGACAGGGGGCTCGCCAGCCCCAGCATTTT. Translated: CASSPGQGARQPQHF.

The genes are TRBV19 and TRBJ1-2; the D is unclear. Trimming pared 1 base from V and 7 bases from J, leaving 7 bases between. The germline V gene encodes CDR1 LNHDA and CDR2 SQIVND (reference sequence). This CDR3 is built from 12 residues. CDR3 coding DNA: TGTGCCAGTAGTATAGGAGGGTTTGGCTACACCTTC. As protein: CASSIGGFGYTF. Based on the CDR3 plus reference TRBV19 and TRBJ1-2, the full variable domain is DGGITQSPKYLFRKEGQNVTLSCEQNLNHDAMYWYRQDPGQGLRLIYYSQIVNDFQKGDIAEGYSVSREKKESFPLTVTSAQKNPTAFYLCASSIGGFGYTFGSGTRLTVV.

This chain links TRBV4-2 with TRBJ1-4; D is uncertain. The germline V gene encodes CDR1 LGHNA and CDR2 YNFKEQ. This CDR3 contains 16 residues. V shed 3 bases and J shed 0 bases, with 11 bases lying between them. The CDR3 DNA sequence: TGTGCCAGCAGCCAGACACACGAAACAACTAATGAAAAACTGTTTTTT. Protein sequence: CASSQTHETTNEKLFF.

The genes are TRBV6-6 and TRBJ2-7; D possibly corresponds to TRBD1 (6 bases). The CDR3 loop spans 13 amino acids. The V gene's germline CDR1 is MNHNY and CDR2 SVGAGI (reference sequence). The V end lost 5 bases, the J end lost 3 bases, and 11 bases lay between the germline ends. CDR3 loop: CASSRGHLYEQYF. CDR3 in DNA: TGTGCCAGCAGTAGGGGACACCTCTACGAGCAGTACTTC.

The gene calls are TRBV28 and TRBJ2-7; 10 positions match TRBD1. CDR1 is MDHEN and CDR2 is SYDVKM in the germline V gene. V dropped 5 bases and J dropped 0; count of bases not matched to a gene: 10. This CDR3 comprises 17 residues. The CDR3 DNA is TGTGCCAGCAGTCCCCCCCGGGGACAGGGGCTCTCCTACGAGCAGTACTTC. Translation gives CASSPPRGQGLSYEQYF.

The chain employs TRBV9 and TRBJ2-1; 8 positions agree with TRBD2. Germline loops: CDR1 SGDLS, CDR2 YYNGEE. The CDR3 sequence is 16 residues long. The J segment lost 6 bases and the V segment lost 4 bases, leaving 12 bases of the junction unmatched. Written as DNA, the CDR3 is TGTGCCAGCAGCCCGGGGGGGTATCGTCAGGGCAATGAGCAGTTCTTC. It translates to CASSPGGYRQGNEQFF.

This rearrangement joins TRBV6-4 to TRBJ1-6, with 7 bases that match TRBD1. CDR1 and CDR2 from the germline V gene are MRHNA and SNTAGT. CDR3 length equals 15 residues. J was trimmed by 10 bases and V by 6 bases; bases with no gene match: 12. The CDR3 DNA follows: TGTGCCAGCAGCCTCGATGACAGGGCGGACTCACCCCTCCACTTT. This translates into CASSLDDRADSPLHF.

The chain recombines TRBV5-4 with TRBJ2-1; weak D call: TRBD2 (6 bases). V dropped 4 bases and J dropped 5 bases, with 13 bases sitting between them. Germline-derived CDR1 and CDR2 are SGHNT and YYREEE (reference sequence). The CDR3 runs 14 residues. The CDR3 region has the DNA TGTGCCAGCAGCCTCACCAGCGGGCACAATGAGCAGTTCTTC. Protein product: CASSLTSGHNEQFF.

This rearrangement joins TRBV28 to TRBJ2-1; TRBD2 matches 8 bases. The CDR3 has 16 residues. J was trimmed by 3 bases and V by 4 bases; bases with no gene match: 8. In germline, CDR1 is MDHEN, CDR2 SYDVKM. As DNA, the CDR3 is TGTGCCAGCAGTTCCCCGGGGCTAGCGGGCTACAATGAGCAGTTCTTC. It codes for CASSSPGLAGYNEQFF.

This chain links TRBV21-1 with TRBJ1-1; no check of the table's D call, TRBD1, against the DNA was made. TRBV21-1 is a pseudogene segment. CDR3 length equals 12 residues. CDR3: CASSPGAPEAFF. Here the CDR3 DNA reads TGTGCCAGCAGCCCTGGGGCCCCTGAAGCTTTCTTT.

The CDR3 region has the DNA TGCGCCAGCAGCTTGGTTTCGGGCGGCGGGCCCATCCAAGAGACCCAGTACTTC. This sequence encodes CASSLVSGGGPIQETQYF. The rearrangement joins TRBV5-1 to TRBJ2-5; maybe TRBD2 (5 bases). Per germline, CDR1 SGHRS and CDR2 YFSETQ. V was trimmed by 0 bases and J by 1 base, leaving 19 bases between them. The CDR3 loop spans 18 amino acids. The complete variable domain, with remaining parts taken from reference TRBV5-1 and TRBJ2-5, reads KAGVTQTPRYLIKTRGQQVTLSCSPISGHRSVSWYQQTPGQGLQFLFEYFSETQRNKGNFPGRFSGRQFSNSRSEMNVSTLELGDSALYLCASSLVSGGGPIQETQYFGPGTRLLVL.

This chain connects TRBV29-1 to TRBJ2-1, with 8 bases identical to TRBD2. J gave up 2 bases and V 4 bases, and 4 bases lay outside the gene matches. Germline-derived CDR1 and CDR2 are SQVTM and ANQGSEA. The CDR3 is made up of 14 amino acids. CDR3 coding DNA: TGCAGCGTTGCAAGCGGGAGAACCTACAATGAGCAGTTCTTC. The encoded protein is CSVASGRTYNEQFF.

The V gene is TRBV27, the J gene TRBJ2-3; D is perhaps TRBD2 (7 bases). V shed 2 bases and J shed 5 bases, with 17 bases lying between them. This CDR3 has 16 amino acids. Germline CDR1 reads MNHEY; CDR2 reads SMNVEV (reference sequence). This chain's CDR3 is CASSLMTRGAVDTQYF. CDR3 coding DNA: TGTGCCAGCAGTTTAATGACTCGGGGGGCTGTAGATACGCAGTATTTT.

V and J are TRBV5-1 and TRBJ2-1; TRBD2 agrees at 13 bases. This CDR3 has 18 amino acids. Germline trimming cut 1 base from V and 5 bases from J; bases unmatched to any gene: 9. Per the germline V gene, CDR1 is SGHRS and CDR2 is YFSETQ. Here the CDR3 DNA reads TGCGCCAGCAGCTTGCGCTCCACAACTAGCGGGGGGGACAATGAGCAGTTCTTC. Protein product: CASSLRSTTSGGDNEQFF.

As regards this clone: In the same sample, other DNA sequences code for this CDR3. The chain carries TRBV7-8 and TRBJ1-1; weak D call: TRBD1 (5 bases). The germline V and J ends were trimmed by 3 bases and 0 bases, with 5 bases remaining between them. The CDR3 is 13 residues long. Looked up from germline, CDR1 is SGHVS and CDR2 is FQNEAQ. The CDR3 nucleotides are TGTGCCAGCAGCTTCAGGGTGAACACTGAAGCTTTCTTT. Its protein is CASSFRVNTEAFF. The full variable domain, in which reference TRBV7-8 and TRBJ1-1 provide the parts outside the CDR3, is GAGVSQSPRYKVAKRGQDVALRCDPISGHVSLFWYQQALGQGPEFLTYFQNEAQLDKSGLPSDRFFAERPEGSVSTLKIQRTQQEDSAVYLCASSFRVNTEAFFGQGTRLTVV.

The CDR3 reads CASGSGGHAPEAFF. The CDR3 coding sequence is TGTGCCAGTGGGTCGGGTGGACATGCCCCTGAAGCTTTCTTT. This chain uses TRBV19 with TRBJ1-1; D might be TRBD1 (5 bases). The germline V gene encodes CDR1 LNHDA and CDR2 SQIVND (reference sequence). CDR3 length: 14 residues. V was shortened by 8 bases and J by 6 bases, with 19 bases between the two germline ends.